This TCR beta chain is drawn from a study of regulatory T cells in long-lasting Graves disease. This clonotype was counted ten times or more. Relying on iRepertoire HTBI primers and Arm-PCR of CDR3 regions, the team built TCR beta libraries. TCRdb recomputed calls from the multiplex PCR reads with MiXCR, one row per CDR3 protein. The table records 620,000 or so distinct CDR3 sequences, around 17% of them present only once. This CDR3 comprises 15 residues. V lost 5 bases and J lost 6; bases outside the gene matches: 8. Germline CDR1 SNHLY, CDR2 FYNNEI. Time point given: newly diagnosed GD, antithyroid drugs for less than 3 months. The authors made the TCR library using RNA they extracted from PBMCs. The same data also went into a second study, on T cells in Graves' hyperthyroidism and ophthalmopathy. That source reports: Absent ophthalmopathy progression within 18 months defined stable Graves' hyperthyroidism.

This rearrangement joins TRBV2 to TRBJ1-5, with 9 nucleotides matching TRBD1. The material was peripheral blood mononuclear cells (PBMCs), obtained at new diagnosis, from a patient treated with antithyroid drugs. The sequence was obtained from a woman in her thirties with Graves disease. The CDR3 DNA sequence: TGTGCCAGCAGTTTCCGCCGGGACAGGGTTCAGCCCCAGCATTTT. Translation: CASSFRRDRVQPQHF.